This entry concerns a single T cell receptor (beta chain). Its specificity is unknown. At one boundary the junction diverges from the germline segment, which might be a read error. This sample is drawn from a study of cytomegalovirus exposure and HLA in healthy donors. Across the whole study: Among roughly 180 million T cells, an earlier analysis found 117 million unique TCR beta sequences.

CDR1 is SSHAT and CDR2 is FNYEAQ in the germline V gene (reference sequence). The CDR3 runs 14 residues. Study results and caveats: Accurate prediction of most subjects' HLA-A and HLA-B alleles from TCR beta sequences was reported. The classifier was said to identify cytomegalovirus status with high specificity and sensitivity. It was in a later analysis that TCR association rates were seen to vary by HLA locus, highest for DRB1 and lowest for HLA-C.

The PCR made use of 60 Vbeta and 13 Jbeta primers. Produced via immunoSEQ multiplex PCR; TCRdb's table is partial and in-frame only. The sample lists 140,000 to 150,000 clones, approximately 9% seen once, with approximately 1.8% in the top ten. The chain uses TRBV7-7 and TRBJ2-2; TRBD1 aligns across 8 bases. This sequence originates from a male donor in good health and CMV-seronegative. Sequenced sample: PBMCs. CDR3 in amino acids: CASSPQGATGELFF. The DNA for the CDR3 is TGTGCTAGCAGCCCCCAGGGGGCTACCGGGGAGCTGTTTTTT. Drawing the rest from reference TRBV7-7 and TRBJ2-2, the complete variable domain is GAGVSQSPRYKVTKRGQDVTLRCDPISSHATLYWYQQALGQGPEFLTYFNYEAQPDKSGLPSDRFSAERPEGSISTLTIQRTEQRDSAMYRCASSPQGATGELFFGEGSRLTVL.